The rows below give T cell receptor beta chains drawn from one sample of a study of blood T cell repertoires in COVID-19. The repertoire was sequenced with immunoSEQ multiplex PCR; TCRdb's copy has only in-frame clones and lacks some. The sample records a few hundred thousand clones, about 83% being singletons. Sequences were obtained from peripheral blood. These receptors all stem from a woman aged 50 to 60 with acute or convalescent COVID-19. The conserved cysteine and the conserved F or W are not part of the CDR3 here.

V	J	CDR3
TRBV11-1	TRBJ2-2	ASSSWTGPGELF
TRBV3-1/TRBV3-2	TRBJ2-2	ASSPRAEAGELF
TRBV11-3	TRBJ2-3	ASSLDGLAGATQY
TRBV14	TRBJ2-1	ASSHRGTPYNEQF
TRBV4-2	TRBJ2-7	ASSQERESYEQY
TRBV7-3	TRBJ2-7	ASSPQPLAGGSYEQY
TRBV2	TRBJ2-2	ASRGRGGTGELF
TRBV2	TRBJ2-5	ASSAVREGTQY
TRBV7-9	TRBJ2-3	ASSATPGTSGGADTQY
TRBV19	TRBJ2-2	ASSIFGGTNTGELF
TRBV4-1	TRBJ1-2	ASSQIVYYGYT
TRBV7-2	TRBJ2-3	ASSLGGFTDTQY
TRBV9	TRBJ2-7	ASSVDSGRSYEQY
TRBV11-2	TRBJ1-3	ASSLAGSGNTIY
TRBV5-1	TRBJ2-2	ASSLREAPGELF
TRBV18	TRBJ2-1	ASSRGTGDSYNEQF
TRBV29-1	TRBJ1-2	SVFGQGGDYGYT
TRBV5-1	TRBJ2-5	ASSRGLAGGGETQY
TRBV18	TRBJ2-2	ASSPQGTGNTGELF
TRBV5-1	TRBJ2-1	ASSAGTSPYNEQF
TRBV19	TRBJ2-7	ASSPGLSYEQY
TRBV5-8	TRBJ2-3	ASSNGAGQGPSQATQY
TRBV9	TRBJ1-6	ASSTDPYNSPLH
TRBV11-2	TRBJ1-4	ASSFQGYLNEKLF